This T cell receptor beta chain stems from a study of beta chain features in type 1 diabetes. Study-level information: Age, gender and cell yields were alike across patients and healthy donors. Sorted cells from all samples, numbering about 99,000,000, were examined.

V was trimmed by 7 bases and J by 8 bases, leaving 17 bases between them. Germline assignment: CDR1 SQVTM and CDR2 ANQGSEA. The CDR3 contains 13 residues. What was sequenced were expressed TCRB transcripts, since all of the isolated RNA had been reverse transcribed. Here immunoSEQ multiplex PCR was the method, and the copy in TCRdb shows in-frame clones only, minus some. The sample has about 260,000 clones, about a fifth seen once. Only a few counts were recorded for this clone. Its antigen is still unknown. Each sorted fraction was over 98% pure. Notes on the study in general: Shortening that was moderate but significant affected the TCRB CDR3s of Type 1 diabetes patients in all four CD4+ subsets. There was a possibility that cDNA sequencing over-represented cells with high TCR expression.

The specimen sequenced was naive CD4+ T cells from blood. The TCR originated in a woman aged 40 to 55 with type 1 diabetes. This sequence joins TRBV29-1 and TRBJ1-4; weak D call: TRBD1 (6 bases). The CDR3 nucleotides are TGCAGCGCCCTTCAGGGGATAGGGGAAAAACTGTTTTTT. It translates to CSALQGIGEKLFF.